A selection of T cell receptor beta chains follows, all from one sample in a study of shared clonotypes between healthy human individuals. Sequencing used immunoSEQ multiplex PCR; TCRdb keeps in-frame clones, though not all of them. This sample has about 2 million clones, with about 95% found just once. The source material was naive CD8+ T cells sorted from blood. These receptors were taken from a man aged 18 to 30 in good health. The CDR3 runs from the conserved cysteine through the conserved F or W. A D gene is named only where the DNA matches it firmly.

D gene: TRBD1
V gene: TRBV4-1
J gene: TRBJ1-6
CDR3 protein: CASSQVGTDYNSPLHF
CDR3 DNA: TGCGCCAGCAGCCAAGTCGGGACAGACTATAATTCACCCCTCCACTTT

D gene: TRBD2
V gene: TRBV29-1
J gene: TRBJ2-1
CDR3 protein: CSVEDISRLAGYNEQFF
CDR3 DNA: TGCAGCGTTGAAGATATAAGCCGACTAGCGGGGTACAATGAGCAGTTCTTC

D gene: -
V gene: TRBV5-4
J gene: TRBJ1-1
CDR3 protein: CASSSGDFLGTEAFF
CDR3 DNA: TGTGCCAGCAGCTCCGGGGACTTCTTGGGAACTGAAGCTTTCTTT

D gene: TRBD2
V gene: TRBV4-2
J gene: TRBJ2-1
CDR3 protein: CASSQDRASGGVRENEQFF
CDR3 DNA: TGTGCCAGCAGCCAAGATCGCGCTAGCGGGGGGGTTAGAGAAAATGAGCAGTTCTTC

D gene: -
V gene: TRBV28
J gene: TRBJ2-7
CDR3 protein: CASSFPSQGTYEQYF
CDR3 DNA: TGTGCCAGCAGCTTCCCGTCGCAGGGGACCTACGAGCAGTACTTC

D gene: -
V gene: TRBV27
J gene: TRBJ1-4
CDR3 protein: CASSPILVRGGLEKLFF
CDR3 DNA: TGTGCCAGCAGTCCAATTCTGGTGAGGGGCGGATTGGAAAAACTGTTTTTT

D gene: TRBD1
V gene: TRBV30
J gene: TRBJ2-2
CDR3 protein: CAWSRQGNTGELFF
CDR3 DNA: TGTGCCTGGTCAAGACAGGGAAACACCGGGGAGCTGTTTTTT

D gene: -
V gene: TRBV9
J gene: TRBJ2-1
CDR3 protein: CASSVDPDPEQFF
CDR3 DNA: TGTGCCAGCAGCGTCGACCCGGACCCTGAGCAGTTCTTC

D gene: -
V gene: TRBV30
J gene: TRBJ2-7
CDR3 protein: CAWSVGDLTTYEQYF
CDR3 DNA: TGTGCCTGGAGTGTAGGGGACCTAACAACCTACGAGCAGTACTTC

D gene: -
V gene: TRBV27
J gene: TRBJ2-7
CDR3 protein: CASSPHPEGGRGTYEQYF
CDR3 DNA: TGTGCCAGCAGTCCGCACCCTGAAGGGGGTAGGGGCACCTACGAGCAGTACTTC

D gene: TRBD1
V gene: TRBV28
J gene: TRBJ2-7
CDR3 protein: CASSPLTGYDEQYF
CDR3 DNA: TGTGCCAGCAGTCCATTGACAGGGTATGACGAGCAGTACTTC

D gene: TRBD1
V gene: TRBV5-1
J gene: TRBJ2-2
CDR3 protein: CASSTTGTTGELFF
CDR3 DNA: TGCGCCAGCAGCACGACAGGGACCACCGGGGAGCTGTTTTTT

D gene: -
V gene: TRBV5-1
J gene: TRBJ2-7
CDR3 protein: CASSLGPGGYEQYF
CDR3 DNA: TGCGCCAGCAGCTTGGGTCCAGGGGGGTACGAGCAGTACTTC

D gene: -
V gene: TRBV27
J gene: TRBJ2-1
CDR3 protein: CACGVGSYNEQFF
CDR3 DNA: TGTGCCTGCGGCGTGGGGTCCTACAATGAGCAGTTCTTC

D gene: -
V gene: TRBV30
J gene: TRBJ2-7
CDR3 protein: CAWSSGSGYEQYF
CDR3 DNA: TGTGCCTGGAGTTCCGGGTCGGGCTACGAGCAGTACTTC

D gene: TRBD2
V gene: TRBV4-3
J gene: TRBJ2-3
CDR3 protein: CASSQERTSGSSDTQYF
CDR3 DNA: TGCGCCAGCAGCCAAGAAAGGACTAGCGGGAGCAGCGATACGCAGTATTTT

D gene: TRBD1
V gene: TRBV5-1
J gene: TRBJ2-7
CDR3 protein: CASSLDETGRPYEQYF
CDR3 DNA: TGCGCCAGCAGCTTGGACGAGACAGGGCGGCCCTACGAGCAGTACTTC

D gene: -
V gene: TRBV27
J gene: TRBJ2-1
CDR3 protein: CASSSGLNEQFF
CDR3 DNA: TGTGCCAGCAGTTCAGGGTTGAATGAGCAGTTCTTC

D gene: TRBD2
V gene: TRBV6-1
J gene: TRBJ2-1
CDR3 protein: CASSDLAGDDQFF
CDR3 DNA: TGTGCCAGCAGTGATCTAGCGGGCGATGACCAGTTCTTC

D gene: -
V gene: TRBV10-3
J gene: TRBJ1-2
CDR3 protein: CAISEEYITNYGYTF
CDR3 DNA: TGTGCCATCAGTGAGGAATATATTACTAACTATGGCTACACCTTC

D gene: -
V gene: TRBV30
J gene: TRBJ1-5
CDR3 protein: CAWSGANQPQHF
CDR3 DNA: TGTGCCTGGAGTGGCGCCAATCAGCCCCAGCATTTT

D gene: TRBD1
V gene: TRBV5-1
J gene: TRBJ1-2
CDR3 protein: CASSLDLTGSIGYTF
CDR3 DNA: TGCGCCAGCAGCTTGGATCTGACAGGGTCGATCGGCTACACCTTC

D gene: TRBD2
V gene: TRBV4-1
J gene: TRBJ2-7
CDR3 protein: CASSPRTRGIGGASEQYF
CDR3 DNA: TGCGCCAGCAGCCCGCGGACTAGGGGTATCGGGGGGGCGAGCGAGCAGTACTTC

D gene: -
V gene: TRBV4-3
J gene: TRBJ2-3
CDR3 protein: CASRRVLDSGGSTDTQYF
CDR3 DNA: TGCGCCAGCAGACGTGTACTGGATAGTGGAGGAAGCACAGATACGCAGTATTTT

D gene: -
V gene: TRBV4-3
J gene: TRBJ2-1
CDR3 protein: CASSPTVGDYNEQFF
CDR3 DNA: TGCGCCAGCAGCCCGACGGTGGGAGACTACAATGAGCAGTTCTTC

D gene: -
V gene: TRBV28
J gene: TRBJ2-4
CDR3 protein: CASSSSNTGLGKNIQYF
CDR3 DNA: TGTGCCAGCAGTTCCTCCAATACGGGACTTGGCAAAAACATTCAGTACTTC

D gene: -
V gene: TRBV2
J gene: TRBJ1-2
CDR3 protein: CASSEQAPRFNYGYTF
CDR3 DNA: TGTGCCAGCAGTGAACAGGCCCCGCGGTTTAACTATGGCTACACCTTC

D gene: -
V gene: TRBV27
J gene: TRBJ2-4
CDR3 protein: CASSLSPGHPENIQYF
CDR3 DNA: TGTGCCAGCAGTTTATCTCCTGGCCACCCAGAAAACATTCAGTACTTC

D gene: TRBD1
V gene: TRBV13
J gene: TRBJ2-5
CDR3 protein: CASSSTGGVRETQYF
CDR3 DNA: TGTGCCAGCAGCTCAACAGGGGGCGTGCGGGAGACCCAGTACTTC

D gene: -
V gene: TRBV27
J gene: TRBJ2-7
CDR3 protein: CASSLSEARDEQYF
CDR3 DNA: TGTGCCAGCAGTTTATCGGAGGCCCGGGACGAGCAGTACTTC

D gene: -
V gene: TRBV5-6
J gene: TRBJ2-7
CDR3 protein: CASSLGVTIYEQYF
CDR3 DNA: TGTGCCAGCAGCTTGGGGGTTACCATCTACGAGCAGTACTTC

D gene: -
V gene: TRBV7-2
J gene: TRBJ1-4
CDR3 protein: CASHPIPGEKLFF
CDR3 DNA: TGTGCCAGCCACCCCATTCCGGGTGAAAAACTGTTTTTT

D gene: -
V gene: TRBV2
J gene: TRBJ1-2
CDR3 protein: CASSERAGNGYTF
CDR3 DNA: TGTGCCAGCAGCGAAAGGGCGGGAAATGGCTACACCTTC